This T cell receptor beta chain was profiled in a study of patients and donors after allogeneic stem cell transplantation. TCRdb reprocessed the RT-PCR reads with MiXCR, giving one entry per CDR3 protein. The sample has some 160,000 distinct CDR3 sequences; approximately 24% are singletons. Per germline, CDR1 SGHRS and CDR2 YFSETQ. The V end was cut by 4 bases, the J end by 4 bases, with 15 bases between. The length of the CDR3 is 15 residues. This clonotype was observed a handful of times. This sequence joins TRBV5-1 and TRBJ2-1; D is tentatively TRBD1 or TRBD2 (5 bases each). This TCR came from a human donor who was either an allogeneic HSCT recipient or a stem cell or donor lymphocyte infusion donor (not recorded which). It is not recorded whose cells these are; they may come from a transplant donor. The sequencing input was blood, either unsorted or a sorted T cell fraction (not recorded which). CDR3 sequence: CASSAPGPHYNEQFF. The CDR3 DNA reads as TGCGCCAGCAGCGCCCCGGGACCGCATTACAATGAGCAGTTCTTC.